Presented here are 14 T cell receptor beta chains from one specimen sequenced in a study of post-analysis software for immune sequencing data. Notes on the study in general: Roughly 5 TRBV segments (TRBV5-6, TRBV5-1 and TRBV20-1 among them) occurred more frequently in patients than in controls.

The antigens these receptors bind are not known. Incorporated into the TCR beta cDNA libraries were unique molecular identifiers, which served to reduce PCR and sequencing biases. TCRdb redid the calling of the PCR reads with MiXCR, one entry per CDR3 protein. Of about 380,000 distinct CDR3 sequences listed, roughly 35% were seen once; the top ten hold roughly 13%. The sequenced sample consisted of blood. These receptor sequences come from a girl between 10 and 17 years old with multiple sclerosis.

This clonotype was recorded a few times. This chain links TRBV7-9 with TRBJ2-5; 9 bases agree with TRBD1. Losses at the gene ends were 4 bases for V and 5 bases for J; bases not matched to a gene: 5. Germline V gene sequence: CDR1 SEHNR, CDR2 FQNEAQ (reference sequence). There are 14 residues in the CDR3. The CDR3 loop reads CASSSWTGEETQYF. The CDR3 nucleotides are TGTGCCAGCAGCTCATGGACAGGGGAGGAGACCCAGTACTTC.

The CDR3 nucleotides are TGTGCCAGCAGCTCTTCAACACAGGGGCAAGAGACCCAGTACTTC. This encodes CASSSSTQGQETQYF. The chain couples TRBV7-9 to TRBJ2-5; 7 positions agree with TRBD1. The CDR3 extends over 15 amino acids. Germline V lookup: CDR1 SEHNR, CDR2 FQNEAQ (reference sequence). Trimming removed 4 bases from V and 2 bases from J; junction bases left unmatched: 7.

The V gene is TRBV12-3 or TRBV12-4, the J gene TRBJ2-7; 10 positions match TRBD1. There are 16 residues in the CDR3. The V segment lost 6 bases and the J segment 2 bases; nucleotides outside the gene matches: 10. The CDR3 nucleotides read TGTGCCAGCAGCCCTCCTCGACAGGGGGCTACCTACGAGCAGTACTTC. This sequence encodes CASSPPRQGATYEQYF.

This clonotype was observed a few times. The chain employs TRBV12-3 or TRBV12-4 and TRBJ1-1, with D unclear. V was pared by 3 bases and J by 3 bases, with 14 bases between. The CDR3 loop spans 15 amino acids. CDR3 nucleotide sequence: TGTGCCAGCAGTTTTGGGCAGGTGCAGGACACTGAAGCTTTCTTT. It yields the protein CASSFGQVQDTEAFF.

The rearrangement uses TRBV7-2 and TRBJ1-2, with no clear D. CDR1 SGHTA and CDR2 FQGNSA come from the germline V gene. V shed 3 bases and J shed 7 bases, with 9 bases lying between them. CDR3 length equals 12 residues. The CDR3 sequence: CASSFETSGYTF. The CDR3, as DNA: TGTGCCAGCAGCTTTGAGACAAGTGGCTACACCTTC.

This rearrangement joins TRBV12-3 or TRBV12-4 to TRBJ1-5; 7 bases line up with TRBD1. V lost 5 bases to trimming and J lost 2 bases; unmatched junction nucleotides: 6. The CDR3 runs 15 residues. CDR3 sequence: CASSVRGGGNQPQHF. The CDR3 DNA sequence: TGTGCCAGCAGTGTCAGGGGGGGCGGCAATCAGCCCCAGCATTTT.

The chain employs TRBV10-2 and TRBJ1-5; D call uncertain. V shed 3 bases and J shed 14 bases, with 17 bases lying between them. The CDR3 is made up of 13 amino acids. CDR1 and CDR2 (germline): WSHSY, SAAADI. In nucleotides, the CDR3 is TGCGCCAGCAGTGATGACTCCTGGGAAACCAAGCATTTT. Amino acid sequence: CASSDDSWETKHF.

This clonotype has a handful of counts. The chain joins TRBV12-3 or TRBV12-4 to TRBJ1-1; D is possibly TRBD1 (5 bases). The CDR3 covers 14 residues. V gave up 0 bases and J gave up 3 bases, with 8 bases separating them. The CDR3 sequence is CASSLALGDTEAFF. CDR3 DNA sequence: TGTGCCAGCAGTTTAGCGTTAGGGGACACTGAAGCTTTCTTT.

The chain is built from TRBV7-2 and TRBJ2-7; 13 bases line up with TRBD2. V lost 5 bases and J lost 6; bases outside the gene matches: 10. The CDR3 has 16 amino acids. Germline loops: CDR1 SGHTA, CDR2 FQGNSA. The CDR3 loop is CASSPGLAGVEGEQYF. In nucleotides, the CDR3 is TGTGCCAGCAGCCCCGGACTAGCGGGGGTGGAGGGCGAGCAGTACTTC. Filled out from reference TRBV7-2 and TRBJ2-7, the complete variable domain reads GAGVSQSPSNKVTEKGKDVELRCDPISGHTALYWYRQSLGQGLEFLIYFQGNSAPDKSGLPSDRFSAERTGGSVSTLTIQRTQQEDSAVYLCASSPGLAGVEGEQYFGPGTRLTVT.

This clonotype came up a few times. The chain recombines TRBV6-1 with TRBJ2-2; no clear D. The CDR3 is 14 amino acids. Trimming took off 8 bases at V and 2 bases at J, with 12 bases between the two ends. The germline CDR1 and CDR2 sequences are MNHNS and SASEGT. The CDR3 nucleotides are TGTGCCAGCTGCATAGGGCAAAACACCGGGGAGCTGTTTTTT. Protein sequence: CASCIGQNTGELFF.

The chain carries TRBV12-3 or TRBV12-4 and TRBJ2-3; perhaps TRBD2 as D (5 bases). The V end lost 6 bases, the J end lost 7 bases, and 11 bases lay between the germline ends. The CDR3 is made up of 12 amino acids. CDR3 in amino acids: CASSWERNTQYF. In DNA form, the CDR3 reads TGTGCCAGCAGCTGGGAGAGGAATACGCAGTATTTT.

This clonotype was detected only a few times. The chain recombines TRBV20-1 with TRBJ1-6; the D is unclear. V dropped 0 bases and J dropped 7 bases, with 10 bases sitting between them. Germline-derived CDR1 and CDR2 are DFQATT and SNEGSKA (reference sequence). The CDR3 covers 14 residues. The CDR3 region is CSAREPRVNSPLHF. CDR3 in DNA: TGCAGTGCTAGAGAACCACGGGTGAATTCACCCCTCCACTTT.

V and J are TRBV5-1 and TRBJ2-3, with D possibly TRBD2 on 6 matching bases. CDR1 SGHRS and CDR2 YFSETQ come from the germline V gene. V shed 0 bases and J shed 3 bases, with 14 bases lying between them. The CDR3 runs 16 residues. The CDR3 sequence: CASSLAWDSYTDTQYF. The CDR3 nucleotides read TGCGCCAGCAGCTTGGCTTGGGACTCCTATACAGATACGCAGTATTTT.

The J gene is TRBJ2-4, the V gene TRBV4-1; 11 positions agree with TRBD2. The J call may be incorrect, as the DNA end agrees better with TRBJ2-7. The CDR3 consists of 15 residues. Germline V gene lookup returns CDR1 MGHRA and CDR2 YSYEKL. CDR3 DNA sequence: TGCGCCAGCAGCCAAATCACTAGCGGGGGATACGAGCAGTACTTC. Translated: CASSQITSGGYEQYF.